Listed below are T cell receptor beta chains from one sample, sequenced in a study of shared clonotypes between healthy human individuals. Here immunoSEQ multiplex PCR was the method, and the copy in TCRdb shows in-frame clones only, minus some. The sample lists 2 million to 2.5 million clones, about 94% occurring once. Sequenced: naive CD4+ T cells sorted from blood. These receptors all stem from a young man in good health. Both conserved end residues are part of each CDR3. The order of the fields is V gene, D gene, J gene, clone size, CDR3 protein, CDR3 DNA. The D gene is left open where the match is weak. Clone size is given for some rows only: seen once, a few or many times, or a class if the clone is expanded.

TRBV18	TRBD2	TRBJ2-2	-	CASSTNGGSGSIGELFF	TGTGCCAGCTCAACTAACGGAGGTAGCGGGAGCATCGGGGAGCTGTTTTTT
TRBV28	-	TRBJ1-6	-	CASRTQGGSYNSPLHF	TGTGCCAGCAGGACCCAGGGTGGCTCCTATAATTCACCCCTCCACTTT
TRBV7-6	-	TRBJ2-7	once	CASSLQGSSYEQYF	TGTGCCAGCAGCTTACAGGGCAGCTCCTACGAGCAGTACTTC
TRBV2	-	TRBJ1-2	-	CASIPDGGNYGYTF	TGTGCCAGCATTCCAGACGGGGGGAACTATGGCTACACCTTC
TRBV5-1	TRBD1	TRBJ1-2	-	CASSSDRVDYGYTF	TGCGCCAGCAGTTCGGACAGGGTTGACTATGGCTACACCTTC
TRBV6-1	-	TRBJ2-7	-	CASRRTATSGEQYF	TGTGCCAGCAGAAGGACAGCAACCTCGGGCGAGCAGTACTTC
TRBV30	TRBD2	TRBJ2-1	once	CAWRDSRTSGRLLNEQFF	TGTGCCTGGCGGGACTCCAGGACTAGCGGGAGATTGTTGAATGAGCAGTTCTTC
TRBV21-1	-	TRBJ1-4	-	CASTSGAVHEKLFF	TGTGCCAGCACTTCAGGGGCGGTACATGAAAAACTGTTTTTT
TRBV9	-	TRBJ2-3	-	CASSVEGPGDTQYF	TGTGCCAGCAGCGTAGAAGGTCCAGGGGATACGCAGTATTTT
TRBV6-5	-	TRBJ1-2	once	CASSRGQIDYGYTF	TGTGCCAGCAGTCGAGGACAGATAGACTATGGCTACACCTTC
TRBV10-3	TRBD2	TRBJ2-3	-	CATRRGDYSTDTQYF	TGTGCCACCCGCCGGGGGGACTATAGCACAGATACGCAGTATTTT
TRBV5-1	-	TRBJ1-2	once	CASSLEGRVGGYTF	TGCGCCAGCAGCTTGGAGGGGCGAGTCGGCGGCTACACCTTC
TRBV5-4	-	TRBJ2-5	-	CASSRLEIPKGTQYF	TGTGCCAGCAGCCGCCTGGAAATCCCAAAAGGGACCCAGTACTTC
TRBV5-1	TRBD1	TRBJ2-4	-	CASSAWDRGNIQYF	TGCGCCAGCAGCGCCTGGGACAGAGGAAACATTCAGTACTTC
TRBV6-5	-	TRBJ1-2	few	CASSRQPFNYGYTF	TGTGCCAGCAGTAGACAGCCGTTCAACTATGGCTACACCTTC
TRBV5-6	-	TRBJ1-4	-	CASSFRNRNEKLFF	TGTGCCAGCAGCTTTCGAAACCGTAATGAAAAACTGTTTTTT
TRBV5-1	TRBD2	TRBJ2-5	-	CASSFGTSVPGETQYF	TGCGCCAGCAGCTTTGGGACTAGCGTCCCGGGGGAGACCCAGTACTTC
TRBV6-5	TRBD1	TRBJ2-5	-	CASRRRDRETQYF	TGTGCCAGCAGACGCCGGGACAGGGAGACCCAGTACTTC
TRBV5-1	-	TRBJ2-7	-	CASRRADSSYEQYF	TGCGCCAGCAGGAGGGCAGACAGCTCCTACGAGCAGTACTTC
TRBV6-1	-	TRBJ2-3	once	CASSEGRQATGTQYF	TGTGCCAGCAGTGAAGGGAGACAGGCCACGGGTACGCAGTATTTT
TRBV4-1	TRBD2	TRBJ2-7	-	CASSSGLAGVNEQYF	TGCGCCAGCAGCTCCGGACTAGCGGGAGTCAACGAGCAGTACTTC
TRBV5-1	-	TRBJ1-1	-	CASSGGATVNTEAFF	TGCGCCAGCAGCGGAGGGGCAACTGTGAACACTGAAGCTTTCTTT
TRBV2	TRBD1	TRBJ2-2	-	CASRGQILANTGELFF	TGTGCCAGCAGGGGACAGATTCTCGCGAACACCGGGGAGCTGTTTTTT
TRBV28	-	TRBJ2-4	once	CASSHRVLGLNIQYF	TGTGCCAGCAGTCACAGGGTTTTGGGTCTGAACATTCAGTACTTC
TRBV7-8	TRBD2	TRBJ2-5	-	CASSATSGRGWEETQYF	TGTGCCAGCAGCGCTACTAGCGGGAGAGGATGGGAAGAGACCCAGTACTTC
TRBV9	-	TRBJ2-5	-	CASSPRDGQETQYF	TGTGCCAGCAGCCCACGGGACGGACAAGAGACCCAGTACTTC
TRBV6-1	-	TRBJ1-4	-	CANSDLWGGEKLFF	TGTGCCAACTCCGACCTATGGGGGGGTGAAAAACTGTTTTTT
TRBV25-1	TRBD1	TRBJ1-4	-	CASSEYDRGATNEKLFF	TGTGCCAGCAGTGAATATGACAGGGGTGCAACTAATGAAAAACTGTTTTTT
TRBV5-1	-	TRBJ2-2	-	CASSLGLPTGELFF	TGCGCCAGCAGCTTGGGATTGCCCACCGGGGAGCTGTTTTTT
TRBV2	-	TRBJ1-2	once	CASLQGRVDYTF	TGTGCCAGCCTCCAGGGCCGTGTGGACTACACCTTC
TRBV12-5	-	TRBJ2-3	-	CASGLAGLDTQYF	TGTGCTAGTGGTTTGGCTGGCTTAGATACGCAGTATTTT
TRBV4-1	TRBD2	TRBJ2-3	-	CASSQLAGARDTQYF	TGCGCCAGCAGCCAATTAGCGGGAGCTAGAGATACGCAGTATTTT
TRBV28	-	TRBJ2-7	few	CASRSDSTYEQYF	TGTGCCAGCAGGTCGGACAGCACCTACGAGCAGTACTTC
TRBV7-9	TRBD2	TRBJ2-1	-	CASSYGTSGLGDEQFF	TGTGCCAGCAGCTACGGGACTAGCGGGCTAGGGGATGAGCAGTTCTTC
TRBV7-2	TRBD2	TRBJ2-7	-	CASSLEGTRQYF	TGTGCCAGCAGCTTAGAAGGGACTAGGCAGTACTTC